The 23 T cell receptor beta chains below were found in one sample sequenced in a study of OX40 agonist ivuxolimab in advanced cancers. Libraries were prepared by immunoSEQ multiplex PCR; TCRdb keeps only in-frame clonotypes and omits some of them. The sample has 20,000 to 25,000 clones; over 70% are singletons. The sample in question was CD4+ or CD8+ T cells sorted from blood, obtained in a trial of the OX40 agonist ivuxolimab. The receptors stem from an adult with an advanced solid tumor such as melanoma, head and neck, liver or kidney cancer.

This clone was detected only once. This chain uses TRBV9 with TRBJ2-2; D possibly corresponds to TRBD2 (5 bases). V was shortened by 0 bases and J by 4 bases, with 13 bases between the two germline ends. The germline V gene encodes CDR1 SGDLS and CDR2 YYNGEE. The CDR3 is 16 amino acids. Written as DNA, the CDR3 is TGTGCCAGCAGCGTAGGAGCGAGGGCGAGCACCGGGGAGCTGTTTTTT. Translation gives CASSVGARASTGELFF.

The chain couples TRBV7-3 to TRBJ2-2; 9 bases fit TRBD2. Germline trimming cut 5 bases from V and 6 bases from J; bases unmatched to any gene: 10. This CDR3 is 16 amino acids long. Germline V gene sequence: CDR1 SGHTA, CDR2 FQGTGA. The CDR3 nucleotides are TGTGCCAGCAGCACCCTTAGCGGGAGTAGGGCCGGGGAGCTGTTTTTT. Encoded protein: CASSTLSGSRAGELFF.

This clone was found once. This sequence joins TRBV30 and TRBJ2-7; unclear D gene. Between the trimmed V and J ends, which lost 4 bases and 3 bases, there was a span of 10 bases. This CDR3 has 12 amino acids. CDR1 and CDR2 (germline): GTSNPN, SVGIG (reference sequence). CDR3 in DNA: TGTGCCTGGAACGAGTGGGACTACGAGCAGTACTTC. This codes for CAWNEWDYEQYF. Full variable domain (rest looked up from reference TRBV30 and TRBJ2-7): SQTIHQWPATLVQPVGSPLSLECTVEGTSNPNLYWYRQAAGRGLQLLFYSVGIGQISSEVPQNLSASRPQDRQFILSSKKLLLSDSGFYLCAWNEWDYEQYFGPGTRLTVT.

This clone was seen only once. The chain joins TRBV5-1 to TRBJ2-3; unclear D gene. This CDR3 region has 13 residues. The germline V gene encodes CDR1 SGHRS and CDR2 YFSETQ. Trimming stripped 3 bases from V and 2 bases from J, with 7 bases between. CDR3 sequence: CASSSPATDTQYF. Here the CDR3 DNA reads TGCGCCAGCAGCTCCCCGGCCACAGATACGCAGTATTTT.

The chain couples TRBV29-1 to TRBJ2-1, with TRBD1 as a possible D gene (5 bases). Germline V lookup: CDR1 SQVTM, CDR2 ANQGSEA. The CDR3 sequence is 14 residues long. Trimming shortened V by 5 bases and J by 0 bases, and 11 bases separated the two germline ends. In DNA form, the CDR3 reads TGCAGCGTTTGGGGCGACAGCTCCTACAATGAGCAGTTCTTC. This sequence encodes CSVWGDSSYNEQFF.

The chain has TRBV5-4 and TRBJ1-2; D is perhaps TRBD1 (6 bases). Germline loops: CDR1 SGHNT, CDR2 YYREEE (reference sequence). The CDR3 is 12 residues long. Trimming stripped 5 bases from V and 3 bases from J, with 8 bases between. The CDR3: CASSSGDYGYTF. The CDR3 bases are TGTGCCAGCAGTTCAGGGGACTATGGCTACACCTTC.

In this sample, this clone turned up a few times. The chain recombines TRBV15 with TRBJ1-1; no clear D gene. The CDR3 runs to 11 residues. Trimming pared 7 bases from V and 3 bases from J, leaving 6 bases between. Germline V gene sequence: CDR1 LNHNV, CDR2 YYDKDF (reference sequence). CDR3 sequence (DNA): TGTGCCACCATGAGCTACACTGAAGCTTTCTTT. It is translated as CATMSYTEAFF.

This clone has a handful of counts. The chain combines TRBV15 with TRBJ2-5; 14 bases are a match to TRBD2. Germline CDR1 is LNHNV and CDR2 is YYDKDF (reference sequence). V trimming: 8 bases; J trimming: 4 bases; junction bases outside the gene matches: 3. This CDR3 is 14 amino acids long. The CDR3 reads CATRGTSGRETQYF. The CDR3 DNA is TGTGCCACCCGAGGGACTAGCGGGAGAGAGACCCAGTACTTC.

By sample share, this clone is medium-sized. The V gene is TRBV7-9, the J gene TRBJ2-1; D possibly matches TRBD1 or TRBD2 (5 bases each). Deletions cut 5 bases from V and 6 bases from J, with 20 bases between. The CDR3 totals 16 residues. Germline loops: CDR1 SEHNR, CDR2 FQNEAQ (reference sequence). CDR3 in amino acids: CASSPLGTYGGNEQFF. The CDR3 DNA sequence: TGTGCCAGCAGCCCCCTGGGTACCTATGGGGGCAATGAGCAGTTCTTC.

The CDR3: CASRTDSMNTEAFF. CDR3 DNA sequence: TGTGCCAGCCGAACAGATTCCATGAACACTGAAGCTTTCTTT. V is TRBV28 and J is TRBJ1-1; no firm D call. Per germline, CDR1 MDHEN and CDR2 SYDVKM. Trimming left V 8 bases short and J 0 bases short, with 13 bases between. There are 14 residues in the CDR3.

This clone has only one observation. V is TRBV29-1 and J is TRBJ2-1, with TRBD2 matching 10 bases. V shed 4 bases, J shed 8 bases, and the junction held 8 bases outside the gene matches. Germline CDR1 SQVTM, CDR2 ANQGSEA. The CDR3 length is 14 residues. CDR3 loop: CSVGGSGGSDEQFF. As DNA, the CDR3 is TGCAGCGTTGGTGGTAGCGGGGGGTCTGATGAGCAGTTCTTC.

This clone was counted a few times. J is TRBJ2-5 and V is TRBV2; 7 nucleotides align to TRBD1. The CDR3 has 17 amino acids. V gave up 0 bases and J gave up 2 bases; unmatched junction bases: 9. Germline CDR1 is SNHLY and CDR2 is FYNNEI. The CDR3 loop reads CASSEARTWDRQETQYF. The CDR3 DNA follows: TGTGCCAGCAGTGAAGCAAGAACGTGGGACAGACAAGAGACCCAGTACTTC.

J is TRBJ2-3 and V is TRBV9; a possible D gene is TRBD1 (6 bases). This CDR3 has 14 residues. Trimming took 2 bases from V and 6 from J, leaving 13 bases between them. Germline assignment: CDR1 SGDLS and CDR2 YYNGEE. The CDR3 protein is CASSVRQDWDTQYF. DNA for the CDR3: TGTGCCAGCAGCGTCCGACAGGACTGGGATACGCAGTATTTT.

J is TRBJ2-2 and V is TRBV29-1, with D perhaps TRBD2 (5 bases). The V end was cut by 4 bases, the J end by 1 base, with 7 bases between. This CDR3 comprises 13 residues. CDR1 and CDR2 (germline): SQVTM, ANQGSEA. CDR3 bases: TGCAGCGTTGCTGGACTGAACACCGGGGAGCTGTTTTTT. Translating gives CSVAGLNTGELFF.

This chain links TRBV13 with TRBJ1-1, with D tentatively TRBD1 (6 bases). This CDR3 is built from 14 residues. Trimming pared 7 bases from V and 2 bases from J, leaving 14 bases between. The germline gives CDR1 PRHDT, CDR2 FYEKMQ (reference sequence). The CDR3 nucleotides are TGTGCCAGCACCATGAGGGGGGCAAACACTGAAGCTTTCTTT. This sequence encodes CASTMRGANTEAFF.

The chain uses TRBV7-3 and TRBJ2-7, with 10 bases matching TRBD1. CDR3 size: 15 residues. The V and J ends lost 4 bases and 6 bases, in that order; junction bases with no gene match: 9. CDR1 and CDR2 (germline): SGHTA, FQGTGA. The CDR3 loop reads CASSYLGQGQGEQYF. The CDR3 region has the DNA TGTGCCAGCAGCTACCTGGGACAGGGGCAAGGCGAGCAGTACTTC.

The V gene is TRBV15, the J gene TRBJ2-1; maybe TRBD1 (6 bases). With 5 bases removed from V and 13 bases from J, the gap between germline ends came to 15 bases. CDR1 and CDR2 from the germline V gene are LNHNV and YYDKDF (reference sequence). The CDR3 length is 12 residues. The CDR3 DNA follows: TGTGCCACCAGCCTTTCAGGGGTGGATCAGTTCTTC. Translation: CATSLSGVDQFF.

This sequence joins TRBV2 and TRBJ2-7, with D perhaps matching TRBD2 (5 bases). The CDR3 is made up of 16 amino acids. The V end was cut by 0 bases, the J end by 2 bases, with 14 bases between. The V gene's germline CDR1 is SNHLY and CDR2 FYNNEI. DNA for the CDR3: TGTGCCAGCAGTGAAGCCGGCGGGTTCGAAACCTACGAGCAGTACTTC. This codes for CASSEAGGFETYEQYF.

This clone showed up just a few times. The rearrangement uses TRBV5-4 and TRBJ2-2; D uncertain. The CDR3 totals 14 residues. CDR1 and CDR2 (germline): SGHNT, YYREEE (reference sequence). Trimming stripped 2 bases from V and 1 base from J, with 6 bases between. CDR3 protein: CASSLRVNTGELFF. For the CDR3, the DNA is TGTGCCAGCAGCTTAAGGGTGAACACCGGGGAGCTGTTTTTT.

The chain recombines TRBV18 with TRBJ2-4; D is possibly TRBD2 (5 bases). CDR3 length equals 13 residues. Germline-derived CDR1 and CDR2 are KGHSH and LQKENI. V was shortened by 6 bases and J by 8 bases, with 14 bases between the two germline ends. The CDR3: CASSVLEDDIQYF. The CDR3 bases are TGTGCCAGCTCCGTTCTGGAGGACGACATTCAGTACTTC.

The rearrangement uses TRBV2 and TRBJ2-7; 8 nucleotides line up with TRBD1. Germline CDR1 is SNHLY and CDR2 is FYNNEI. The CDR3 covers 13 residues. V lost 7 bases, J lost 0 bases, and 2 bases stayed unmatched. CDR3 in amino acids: CASNGQGSYEQYF. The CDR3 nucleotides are TGTGCCAGCAATGGACAGGGCTCCTACGAGCAGTACTTC.

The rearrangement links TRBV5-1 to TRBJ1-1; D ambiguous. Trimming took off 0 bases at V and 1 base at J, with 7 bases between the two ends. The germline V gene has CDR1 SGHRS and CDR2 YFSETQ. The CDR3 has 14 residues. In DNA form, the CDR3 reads TGCGCCAGCAGCTTGGTTTGGGGGAACACTGAAGCTTTCTTT. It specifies CASSLVWGNTEAFF.

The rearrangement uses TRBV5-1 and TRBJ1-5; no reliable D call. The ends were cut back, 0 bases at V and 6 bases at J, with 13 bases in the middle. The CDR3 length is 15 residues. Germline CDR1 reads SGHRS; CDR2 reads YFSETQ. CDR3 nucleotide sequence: TGCGCCAGCAGCTTGGGACCGGGCGTCAGTCAGCCCCAGCATTTT. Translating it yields CASSLGPGVSQPQHF.